The 29 T cell receptor beta chains below come from one sample, sequenced in a study of blood T cells in healthy people across ages. The second PCR ran about 6 to 11 cycles with a sample-barcoded 5' primer and J-beta primers. MiXCR, applied by TCRdb to the 5' RACE reads, yields one record per CDR3 protein. The repertoire holds approximately 1.5 million distinct CDR3 sequences, with about 32% as singletons. The sample consisted of blood. These receptors were obtained from a young woman in good health.

This clonotype was seen a few times. The rearrangement joins TRBV28 to TRBJ2-3, with D perhaps matching TRBD1 (5 bases). The germline V gene has CDR1 MDHEN and CDR2 SYDVKM. Trimming left V 8 bases short and J 6 bases short, with 12 bases between. The CDR3 has 12 amino acids. CDR3 amino acids: CASSKGRDTQYF. In DNA, the CDR3 is TGTGCCAGCTCTAAGGGGCGGGATACGCAGTATTTT.

With regard to this clonotype: A read error may account for a junction end that differs from germline. The chain links TRBV4-1 to TRBJ1-1, with TRBD1 identical over 7 bases. This CDR3 spans 15 amino acids. Germline V lookup: CDR1 MGHRA, CDR2 YSYEKL. The CDR3 spells CASSWTQGINIEAFF. CDR3 in DNA: TGCGCCAGCAGCTGGACACAGGGGATTAACATTGAAGCTTTCTTT.

The chain employs TRBV28 and TRBJ2-1; D call uncertain. Trimming pared 6 bases from V and 8 bases from J, leaving 11 bases between. Germline lookup yields CDR1 MDHEN and CDR2 SYDVKM. The CDR3 runs to 12 residues. The CDR3 loop reads CASRLSDHEQFF. In nucleotides, the CDR3 is TGTGCCAGCAGACTTTCCGATCATGAGCAGTTCTTC.

This chain links TRBV20-1 with TRBJ1-5, with D perhaps TRBD1 (6 bases). Germline V CDR1 and CDR2: DFQATT, SNEGSKA (reference sequence). The CDR3 has 15 amino acids. Trimming removed 4 bases at V and 2 bases at J, with 15 bases between. The CDR3 here is CSATDTGPGNQPQHF. CDR3 nucleotide sequence: TGCAGTGCTACGGATACAGGGCCCGGCAATCAGCCCCAGCATTTT.

V usage is TRBV5-6 and J usage is TRBJ2-7; D is perhaps TRBD2 (5 bases). V was pared by 4 bases and J by 7 bases, with 18 bases between. Germline V gene data show CDR1 as SGHDT and CDR2 as YYEEEE. The CDR3 runs to 14 residues. The CDR3 nucleotides are TGTGCCAGCAGCACAACCCTAGCTGTCCGGGAGCAGTACTTC. Translated, it gives CASSTTLAVREQYF.

For this clonotype: A much larger clone is a single base away; this may be a read error. The chain employs TRBV12-3 or TRBV12-4 and TRBJ2-5; D may be TRBD1 (6 bases). The DNA end lines up better with TRBJ2-7; the J call may be wrong. The CDR3 is 15 amino acids. The CDR3 sequence: CANRQNTGIFGEQYF. In DNA, the CDR3 is TGTGCCAACAGGCAAAATACAGGGATTTTCGGCGAGCAGTACTTC.

To note about this clonotype: A much larger clone differs from this one at a single base, so this may be a read error. The chain uses TRBV7-9 and TRBJ2-1, with TRBD1 identical over 7 bases. J was trimmed by 2 bases and V by 6 bases; bases with no gene match: 4. The CDR3 is 14 residues long. CDR1 is SEHNR, CDR2 FQNEAQ, per germline (reference sequence). CDR3 protein: CASSQTGPYNEQFF. The CDR3 DNA reads as TGTGCCAGCAGTCAGACAGGGCCCTACAATGAGCAGTTCTTC.

V is TRBV4-1 and J is TRBJ1-5; D not certain. V was clipped by 0 bases and J by 7 bases, with 13 bases between them. This CDR3 contains 15 residues. Germline assignment: CDR1 MGHRA and CDR2 YSYEKL. CDR3 nucleotide sequence: TGCGCCAGCAGCCAAGATGGTGCGGATTACCAGCCCCAGCATTTT. Its protein is CASSQDGADYQPQHF.

This clonotype appeared many times. This chain uses TRBV29-1 with TRBJ2-7; 8 positions agree with TRBD2. Looked up from germline, CDR1 is SQVTM and CDR2 is ANQGSEA. CDR3 length: 15 residues. Trimming took 2 bases from V and 2 from J; bases not matched to a gene: 8. The CDR3 here is CSVEHRAGGPYEQYF. The CDR3 region has the DNA TGCAGCGTTGAACACCGGGCGGGGGGCCCCTACGAGCAGTACTTC.

Notes on this clonotype: A read error may be the cause here, since a much bigger clone is one base away. The V gene is TRBV29-1, the J gene TRBJ2-5; D is perhaps TRBD2 (5 bases). Per germline, CDR1 SQVTM and CDR2 ANQGSEA. The CDR3 has 12 residues. Trimming removed 6 bases from V and 3 bases from J, with 11 bases in between. DNA of the CDR3: TGCAGCGTCGGGGTGGAGGAAGAGACCCAGTACTTC. This gives the protein CSVGVEEETQYF.

The rearrangement joins TRBV27 to TRBJ2-2; 13 bases are a match to TRBD2. Trimming took 8 bases from V and 0 from J; bases not matched to a gene: 0. The V gene's germline CDR1 is MNHEY and CDR2 SMNVEV (reference sequence). The CDR3 consists of 15 residues. CDR3 sequence: CASGTSGANTGELFF. For the CDR3, the DNA is TGTGCCAGCGGGACTAGCGGGGCGAACACCGGGGAGCTGTTTTTT.

This chain connects TRBV20-1 to TRBJ2-1, with D tentatively TRBD2 (5 bases). Trimming took 6 bases from V and 7 from J, leaving 25 bases between them. This CDR3 contains 16 residues. Germline V lookup: CDR1 DFQATT, CDR2 SNEGSKA (reference sequence). This CDR3 reads CSAEGLARSRRNEQFF. CDR3 DNA sequence: TGCAGTGCCGAAGGTCTAGCCCGCTCCCGAAGGAATGAGCAGTTCTTC.

This clonotype was seen more than once but under ten times. The DNA for the CDR3 is TGCAGTGCTAGAGATACGAGGAAAGCTGATACGCAGTATTTT. Its protein is CSARDTRKADTQYF. V usage is TRBV20-1 and J usage is TRBJ2-3; D is unresolved. This CDR3 is 14 amino acids long. Germline values: CDR1 DFQATT, CDR2 SNEGSKA (reference sequence). Trimming removed 0 bases from V and 6 bases from J, with 13 bases in between.

The V call is TRBV7-9, the J call TRBJ2-3; the match to TRBD2 covers 13 bases. V shed 5 bases and J 6 bases; nucleotides not matched to a gene: 17. This CDR3 spans 19 amino acids. Germline lookup yields CDR1 SEHNR and CDR2 FQNEAQ (reference sequence). The chain's CDR3 is CASSRPAGLAGAPMDTQYF. CDR3 nucleotides: TGTGCCAGCAGCCGACCCGCCGGACTAGCGGGGGCCCCCATGGATACGCAGTATTTT.

Turning to this clonotype: It may be a read error: a sequence one base away is much more abundant. The chain couples TRBV7-9 to TRBJ2-7; D gene unclear. Germline CDR1 and CDR2: SEHNR and FQNEAQ (reference sequence). This CDR3 region has 13 residues. The CDR3 sequence: CTSSWEGSYEQYF. CDR3 coding DNA: TGTACCAGCAGCTGGGAAGGCTCCTACGAGCAGTACTTC.

Note on this clonotype: This may be a read error: a much more frequent sequence differs by one nucleotide. The CDR3, as DNA: TGCAGTGCTAGCCGGCCAGGGACTCTCTCCAATGAGCAGTTCTTC. It is translated as CSASRPGTLSNEQFF. V usage is TRBV20-1 and J usage is TRBJ2-1; tentative D call: TRBD2 (6 bases). The CDR3 is 15 amino acids. Trimming cost V 3 bases and J 6 bases, with 18 bases left between them. CDR1 and CDR2 from the germline V gene are DFQATT and SNEGSKA (reference sequence).

The chain carries TRBV29-1 and TRBJ2-2, with D maybe TRBD2 (6 bases). Germline lookup yields CDR1 SQVTM and CDR2 ANQGSEA. The CDR3 spans 13 residues. V lost 5 bases, J lost 6 bases, and 13 bases lay in between. The CDR3 protein is CSVRGIVAGELFF. CDR3 nucleotide sequence: TGCAGCGTTCGGGGGATAGTGGCCGGGGAGCTGTTTTTT.

The chain employs TRBV5-1 and TRBJ2-4; 11 bases line up with TRBD1. The CDR3 runs 16 residues. Germline lookup yields CDR1 SGHRS and CDR2 YFSETQ. The ends lost 4 bases at V and 9 bases at J; junction bases unmatched: 12. Here the CDR3 reads CASSAGTGGVLGIQYF. CDR3 sequence (DNA): TGCGCCAGCAGCGCCGGGACAGGGGGAGTCTTAGGCATTCAGTACTTC.

This chain joins TRBV4-1 and TRBJ1-2; TRBD1 might be the D (5 bases). Germline V gene sequence: CDR1 MGHRA, CDR2 YSYEKL. The CDR3 has 16 residues. V gave up 1 base and J gave up 2 bases, with 14 bases separating them. In DNA form, the CDR3 reads TGCGCCAGCAGCCAAGGGAATGGGGCGGGAAACTATGGCTACACCTTC. Protein product: CASSQGNGAGNYGYTF.

The chain uses TRBV4-2 and TRBJ2-7; D remains ambiguous. Trimming left V 2 bases short and J 6 bases short, with 8 bases between. From germline, CDR1 is LGHNA and CDR2 YNFKEQ. There are 12 residues in the CDR3. CDR3 loop: CASSQSRGEQYF. The DNA for the CDR3 is TGTGCCAGCAGCCAATCTAGAGGCGAGCAGTACTTC.

There are many counts of this clonotype. CDR3 region: CASSQMERSRGGETQYF. DNA of the CDR3: TGTGCCAGCAGCCAGATGGAGAGATCTCGAGGCGGAGAGACCCAGTACTTC. The V gene is TRBV4-2, the J gene TRBJ2-5, with D uncertain. Trimming took off 3 bases at V and 4 bases at J, with 21 bases between the two ends. Germline V lookup: CDR1 LGHNA, CDR2 YNFKEQ. The CDR3 sequence is 17 residues long.

The chain links TRBV28 to TRBJ2-3, with TRBD2 as a possible D gene (6 bases). Germline CDR1 reads MDHEN; CDR2 reads SYDVKM. V dropped 10 bases and J dropped 2 bases, with 10 bases sitting between them. The CDR3 contains 12 residues. The CDR3 DNA is TGTGCCACTTCGGGGGTCACAGATACGCAGTATTTT. This gives the protein CATSGVTDTQYF.

V and J are TRBV5-5 and TRBJ2-7; D possibly corresponds to TRBD2 (6 bases). The CDR3 sequence is 16 residues long. CDR1 and CDR2 (germline): SGHKS, YYEKEE (reference sequence). V shed 2 bases and J shed 0 bases, with 15 bases lying between them. The CDR3 protein is CASSFRSGGVSYEQYF. The DNA for the CDR3 is TGTGCCAGCAGCTTTAGGAGTGGCGGGGTCTCCTACGAGCAGTACTTC. The whole variable domain, filled in from reference TRBV5-5 and TRBJ2-7, reads DAGVTQSPTHLIKTRGQQVTLRCSPISGHKSVSWYQQVLGQGPQFIFQYYEKEERGRGNFPDRFSARQFPNYSSELNVNALLLGDSALYLCASSFRSGGVSYEQYFGPGTRLTVT.

This clonotype was observed a few times. V is TRBV29-1 and J is TRBJ2-1; 9 bases are shared with TRBD2. This CDR3 is 14 amino acids long. Germline trimming cut 1 base from V and 6 bases from J; bases unmatched to any gene: 4. Germline-derived CDR1 and CDR2 are SQVTM and ANQGSEA. The DNA of the CDR3 is TGCAGCGTTGAAGGCGGGAGGGCCTTCAATGAGCAGTTCTTC. It codes for CSVEGGRAFNEQFF.

This clonotype was recorded many times. This chain uses TRBV10-3 with TRBJ2-5; D is unresolved. Deletions cut 8 bases from V and 5 bases from J, with 12 bases between. There are 12 residues in the CDR3. Looked up from germline, CDR1 is ENHRY and CDR2 is SYGVKD. The CDR3 here is CAIGNLGETQYF. DNA for the CDR3: TGTGCCATCGGCAACTTGGGCGAGACCCAGTACTTC.

This clonotype has a handful of counts. V gene TRBV5-1 combines with J gene TRBJ2-1; D call uncertain. Germline CDR1 reads SGHRS; CDR2 reads YFSETQ. This CDR3 contains 14 residues. Trimming took 4 bases from V and 6 from J, leaving 14 bases between them. CDR3 protein: CASSQPQAINEQFF. The CDR3 DNA is TGCGCCAGCAGCCAACCTCAAGCGATCAATGAGCAGTTCTTC.

This chain uses TRBV11-2 with TRBJ1-2; 9 bases fit TRBD1. The CDR3 is 13 residues long. The germline V gene has CDR1 SGHAT and CDR2 FQNNGV. V shed 6 bases, J shed 8 bases, and the junction held 7 bases outside the gene matches. CDR3 in DNA: TGTGCCAGCAGAACCGGGACAGGGAGCGGCTACACCTTC. Residues: CASRTGTGSGYTF. The full variable domain, rest sourced from reference TRBV11-2 and TRBJ1-2, is EAGVAQSPRYKIIEKRQSVAFWCNPISGHATLYWYQQILGQGPKLLIQFQNNGVVDDSQLPKDRFSAERLKGVDSTLKIQPAKLEDSAVYLCASRTGTGSGYTFGSGTRLTVV.

CDR3 sequence reads: CASRRGAGDTYEQYF. CDR3 bases: TGTGCCAGCAGACGGGGGGCAGGGGATACCTACGAGCAGTACTTC. V usage is TRBV11-1 and J usage is TRBJ2-7; a weak D match, TRBD2 (7 bases). CDR3 length: 15 residues. CDR1 is SGHAT and CDR2 is FQDESV in the germline V gene (reference sequence). The V end was cut by 6 bases, the J end by 2 bases, with 17 bases between.

The chain is built from TRBV29-1 and TRBJ2-1; D is perhaps TRBD1 or TRBD2 (5 bases each). V was trimmed by 6 bases and J by 6 bases, leaving 6 bases between them. The germline V gene has CDR1 SQVTM and CDR2 ANQGSEA. The length of the CDR3 is 10 residues. CDR3 loop: CSVGPNEQFF. CDR3 in DNA: TGCAGCGTGGGACCCAATGAGCAGTTCTTC.